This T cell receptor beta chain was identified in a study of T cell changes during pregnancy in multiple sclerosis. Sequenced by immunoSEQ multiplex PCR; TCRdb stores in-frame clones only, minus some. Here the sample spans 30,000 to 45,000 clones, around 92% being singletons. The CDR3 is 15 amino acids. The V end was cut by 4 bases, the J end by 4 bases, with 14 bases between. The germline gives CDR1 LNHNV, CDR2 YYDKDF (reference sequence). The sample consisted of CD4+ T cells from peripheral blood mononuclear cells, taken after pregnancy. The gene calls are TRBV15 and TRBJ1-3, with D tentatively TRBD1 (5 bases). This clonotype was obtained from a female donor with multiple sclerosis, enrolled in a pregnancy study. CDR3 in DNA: TGTGCCACCAGCACGACAGACCATCTCGGAAACACCATATATTTT. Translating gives CATSTTDHLGNTIYF.